These 18 T cell receptor beta chains were all obtained from the same sample, sequenced in a study of type 1 and type 2 diabetes patients. Amplification started from genomic DNA. Amplification of the beta chain CDR3 used 30 forward and 13 reverse multiplex primers. From the multiplex PCR reads, TCRdb called clonotypes with MiXCR, one entry per CDR3 protein. The sample lists about 250,000 distinct CDR3 sequences, roughly 44% seen once, with roughly 13% in the top ten. The sequencing sample was made of peripheral blood mononuclear cells (PBMCs). Receptor source: a man aged 18 to 29 with type 2 diabetes.

This clonotype was seen a single time. The J gene is TRBJ2-3, the V gene TRBV12-3 or TRBV12-4; TRBD1 matches at 12 bases. The CDR3 runs to 18 residues. Unmatched junction bases numbered 14, after V lost 8 bases and J lost 2 bases. The CDR3 sequence is CASRPGQGASGDTDTQYF. In DNA form, the CDR3 reads TGTGCCAGCCGGCCGGGACAGGGGGCTAGTGGGGACACAGATACGCAGTATTTT.

This clonotype has just a few counts. V usage is TRBV2 and J usage is TRBJ1-5; D is undetermined. Germline CDR1 and CDR2: SNHLY and FYNNEI. The length of the CDR3 is 14 residues. The V gene lost 5 bases and the J gene lost 3 bases, with 11 bases spanning the gap. Here the CDR3 reads CASSSLQLNQPQHF. Here the CDR3 DNA reads TGTGCCAGCAGTAGTTTACAGCTCAATCAGCCCCAGCATTTT.

The J gene is TRBJ2-6, the V gene TRBV12-3 or TRBV12-4; D is possibly TRBD1 or TRBD2 (5 bases each). The CDR3 runs to 17 residues. Trimming left V 6 bases short and J 0 bases short, with 15 bases between. For the CDR3, the DNA is TGTGCCAGCAGGGGCCCCCAGAGGGGCTCTGGGGCCAACGTCCTGACTTTC. Protein product: CASRGPQRGSGANVLTF.

In regard to this clonotype: One base away lies a much larger clone, so this may be a sequencing read error. The chain has TRBV2 and TRBJ2-7; 10 nucleotides agree with TRBD2. Germline V gene sequence: CDR1 SNHLY, CDR2 FYNNEI. The CDR3 sequence is 15 residues long. CDR3 in DNA: TGTGCCAGCAGTCAGCGGGAGGGCCTCCAGGTCGAGCAGTGCTTC. Amino acid sequence: CASSQREGLQVEQCF.

This clonotype showed up just a few times. The chain joins TRBV20-1 to TRBJ2-7; 8 nucleotides match TRBD2. Trimming cost V 6 bases and J 7 bases; bases outside gene matches: 11. CDR3 size: 13 residues. Germline lookup yields CDR1 DFQATT and CDR2 SNEGSKA (reference sequence). In DNA, the CDR3 is TGCAGTGCCAACCCGCGGGGGGCGAGTGAGCAGTACTTC. This gives the protein CSANPRGASEQYF.

The V call is TRBV10-3, the J call TRBJ2-2; the match to TRBD1 covers 9 bases. V trimming: 8 bases; J trimming: 5 bases; junction bases outside the gene matches: 9. CDR3 length equals 15 residues. Germline loops: CDR1 ENHRY, CDR2 SYGVKD. CDR3 protein: CAIEEGQGLTGELFF. CDR3 nucleotides: TGTGCCATCGAAGAGGGACAGGGTTTAACCGGGGAGCTGTTTTTT.

The rearrangement uses TRBV7-9 and TRBJ1-1; D is perhaps TRBD1 (6 bases). Looked up from germline, CDR1 is SEHNR and CDR2 is FQNEAQ (reference sequence). Trimming stripped 5 bases from V and 1 base from J, with 14 bases between. The CDR3 sequence is 15 residues long. The CDR3 sequence is CASSPSVTGNTEAFF. The CDR3 DNA follows: TGTGCCAGCAGCCCGTCCGTGACAGGGAACACTGAAGCTTTCTTT.

The chain is built from TRBV7-9 and TRBJ1-1, with D perhaps matching TRBD1 (5 bases). Germline V gene sequence: CDR1 SEHNR, CDR2 FQNEAQ (reference sequence). V gave up 7 bases and J gave up 8 bases, with 20 bases separating them. This CDR3 is built from 14 residues. Here the CDR3 DNA reads TGTGCCAGCACCCGTACCACCGCCAGGACAGAAGCTTTCTTT. Its translation is CASTRTTARTEAFF.

The chain employs TRBV5-1 and TRBJ2-3, with 7 positions matching TRBD1. The CDR3 is 16 residues long. The V segment lost 3 bases and the J segment 6 bases; nucleotides outside the gene matches: 13. CDR1 is SGHRS and CDR2 is YFSETQ in the germline V gene. Written as DNA, the CDR3 is TGCGCCAGCAGCTCAATAGAGGGACAGCGCCGGGATACGCAGTATTTT. Amino acids: CASSSIEGQRRDTQYF.

In its sample, this clonotype was seen a few times. The chain uses TRBV19 and TRBJ1-2; TRBD1 matches at 11 bases. Germline V gene sequence: CDR1 LNHDA, CDR2 SQIVND (reference sequence). V shed 6 bases and J 6 bases; nucleotides not matched to a gene: 6. This CDR3 region has 14 residues. This chain's CDR3 is CASRGTGGLDGYTF. CDR3 DNA sequence: TGTGCCAGTAGAGGGACAGGGGGATTGGATGGCTACACCTTC.

In the case of this clonotype: The CDR3 does not end in the conserved phenylalanine or tryptophan, so this is likely a read error. The chain combines TRBV19 with TRBJ2-7; 14 positions agree with TRBD2. The J call could be wrong; TRBJ2-4 is a better fit for the DNA end. The CDR3 sequence is 15 residues long. Germline CDR1 reads LNHDA; CDR2 reads SQIVND (reference sequence). The chain's CDR3 is CASSIVGLAGDIQYL. The DNA for the CDR3 is TGTGCCAGTAGTATAGTGGGACTAGCGGGAGACATTCAGTACCTC.

This rearrangement joins TRBV6-6 to TRBJ1-6, with 7 bases lining up with TRBD1. The trim removed 5 bases at V and 6 bases at J, leaving 4 bases unmatched. Germline CDR1 is MNHNY and CDR2 is SVGAGI (reference sequence). This CDR3 is 14 amino acids long. Here the CDR3 DNA reads TGTGCCAGCAGTCGGGACAGAATTAATTCACCCCTCCACTTT. Translating it yields CASSRDRINSPLHF.

The chain joins TRBV4-1 to TRBJ1-1; D is unresolved. V lost 4 bases and J lost 4, with 13 bases in between. Germline-derived CDR1 and CDR2 are MGHRA and YSYEKL. The CDR3 totals 14 residues. CDR3 region: CASSPPDPGTEAFF. DNA for the CDR3: TGCGCCAGCAGCCCCCCCGACCCAGGCACTGAAGCTTTCTTT.

This clonotype was seen a single time. The V and J genes are TRBV13 and TRBJ2-7; 8 nucleotides match TRBD1. Looked up from germline, CDR1 is PRHDT and CDR2 is FYEKMQ (reference sequence). The length of the CDR3 is 15 residues. The trim removed 6 bases at V and 6 bases at J, leaving 13 bases unmatched. Here the CDR3 reads CASSESRTGRLEQYF. The CDR3 DNA sequence: TGTGCCAGCAGTGAATCCCGGACAGGGAGGCTCGAGCAGTACTTC.

The rearrangement joins TRBV28 to TRBJ1-5; D remains ambiguous. Germline V gene sequence: CDR1 MDHEN, CDR2 SYDVKM. CDR3 length equals 13 residues. V lost 5 bases and J lost 6, with 11 bases in between. DNA for the CDR3: TGTGCCAGCAGTCCCTTGGGCGGTCAGCCCCAGCATTTT. Its translation is CASSPLGGQPQHF. The whole variable domain, remainder taken from reference TRBV28 and TRBJ1-5, is DVKVTQSSRYLVKRTGEKVFLECVQDMDHENMFWYRQDPGLGLRLIYFSYDVKMKEKGDIPEGYSVSREKKERFSLILESASTNQTSMYLCASSPLGGQPQHFGDGTRLSIL.

As for this clonotype: An end of the junction does not agree with germline; a read error may underlie this. V and J are TRBV4-1 and TRBJ2-7; D is ambiguous. CDR3 size: 13 residues. Germline V lookup: CDR1 MGHRA, CDR2 YSYEKL. As DNA, the CDR3 is TGTGCCAGCAGCCCTCACCCCATCTACGAGCAGTACTTC. This translates into CASSPHPIYEQYF.

The chain has TRBV9 and TRBJ2-1; TRBD1 or TRBD2 may be the D gene (5 bases each). Germline values: CDR1 SGDLS, CDR2 YYNGEE. This CDR3 has 14 amino acids. Between the trimmed V and J ends, which lost 0 bases and 4 bases, there was a span of 8 bases. The DNA of the CDR3 is TGTGCCAGCAGCGTAGATGGGGGTTACAATGAGCAGTTCTTC. Translation: CASSVDGGYNEQFF.

To note about this clonotype: This is likely a read error, given that the CDR3 carries no conserved phenylalanine or tryptophan at its end. In DNA form, the CDR3 reads TGTGCCAGCAGCCCGTGGCGAGGGCAAGAGACAGGGCACGGCTACACCCTC. Residues: CASSPWRGQETGHGYTL. The chain links TRBV14 to TRBJ1-2; 7 bases match TRBD1. Trimming removed 4 bases from V and 8 bases from J; junction bases left unmatched: 19. Germline loops: CDR1 SGHDN, CDR2 FVKESK. The CDR3 contains 17 residues.